The T cell receptor (beta chain) under discussion was sequenced for a study of T cell changes during pregnancy in multiple sclerosis. The table came from immunoSEQ multiplex PCR; TCRdb's copy has only in-frame clones and leaves some out. This sample carries 60,000 to 90,000 clones, about nine tenths of them seen once, and the ten largest clones take 1.5% to 2%. This CDR3 spans 13 amino acids. Trimming cost V 5 bases and J 5 bases; bases outside gene matches: 4. Germline CDR1 is SGHTA and CDR2 is FQGTGA. The specimen was peripheral blood, collected before pregnancy. This chain joins TRBV7-3 and TRBJ1-1; TRBD1 agrees at 8 bases. This TCR was sampled from a female donor with multiple sclerosis, enrolled in a pregnancy study. The DNA of the CDR3 is TGTGCCAGCAGCGCGTACAGGGGGACTGAAGCTTTCTTT. Translation: CASSAYRGTEAFF.